One sample yielded the 20 T cell receptor beta chains listed below, sequenced in a study of shared clonotypes between healthy human individuals. Some clones are missing from TCRdb's copy, which holds only in-frame ones; the method was immunoSEQ multiplex PCR. The data show millions of clones, over 85% seen once. CD45RO-negative, CCR7-positively selected cells formed the naive CD8 fraction, excluding terminally differentiated effector memory CD45RA+ cells. Material for sequencing was naive CD8+ T cells sorted from blood. The receptors originated from a man aged 18 to 29 in good health.

This chain joins TRBV4-3 and TRBJ1-5, with no clear D. Trimming took 0 bases from V and 4 from J, leaving 10 bases between them. Germline CDR1 and CDR2: LGHNA and YSLEER. CDR3 length: 15 amino acids. The CDR3 spells CASSQDLWENQPQHF. DNA for the CDR3: TGCGCCAGCAGCCAAGATCTCTGGGAAAATCAGCCCCAGCATTTT.

Turning to this clone: The same CDR3 arises from other DNA sequences in this sample as well. V is TRBV10-2 and J is TRBJ2-5; no reliable D call. Trimming removed 2 bases at V and 5 bases at J, with 3 bases between. The CDR3 loop spans 11 amino acids. Germline V gene data show CDR1 as WSHSY and CDR2 as SAAADI. CDR3 loop: CASSEGETQYF. The CDR3 DNA is TGCGCCAGCAGTGAGGGCGAGACCCAGTACTTC.

Concerning this clone: Different DNA sequences within this sample yield the same CDR3. The genes are TRBV27 and TRBJ2-7, with 9 bases matching TRBD1. V lost 5 bases to trimming and J lost 3 bases; unmatched junction nucleotides: 2. Germline CDR1 and CDR2: MNHEY and SMNVEV (reference sequence). This CDR3 contains 13 residues. The DNA of the CDR3 is TGTGCCAGCAGTCTGGACAGGGGCTACGAGCAGTACTTC. Its translation is CASSLDRGYEQYF.

This clone was observed a handful of times. The chain uses TRBV9 and TRBJ1-3; no clear D. Germline V lookup: CDR1 SGDLS, CDR2 YYNGEE. CDR3 length: 14 amino acids. The ends were cut back, 2 bases at V and 8 bases at J, with 14 bases in the middle. CDR3 residues: CASSVEGQLDTIYF. CDR3 nucleotides: TGTGCCAGCAGCGTGGAAGGGCAGCTAGACACCATATATTTT.

V gene TRBV9 combines with J gene TRBJ1-5; D might be TRBD1 (5 bases). The germline CDR1 and CDR2 sequences are SGDLS and YYNGEE. V was trimmed by 5 bases and J by 0 bases, leaving 12 bases between them. The length of the CDR3 is 15 residues. The CDR3 DNA reads TGTGCCAGCAGTCCCCGGGGGTATAGCAATCAGCCCCAGCATTTT. Translated: CASSPRGYSNQPQHF.

This chain links TRBV7-6 with TRBJ2-7; 12 bases fit TRBD2. This CDR3 is 15 amino acids long. V was clipped by 4 bases and J by 5 bases; unmatched bases: 6. Germline CDR1 is SGHVS and CDR2 is FNYEAQ. CDR3 in DNA: TGTGCCAGCAGCTCCGGGACTAGCGGGCCCAACGAGCAGTACTTC. It codes for CASSSGTSGPNEQYF.

J is TRBJ1-2 and V is TRBV27, with D perhaps matching TRBD1 (5 bases). Deletions cut 6 bases from V and 4 bases from J, with 24 bases between. Germline lookup yields CDR1 MNHEY and CDR2 SMNVEV (reference sequence). CDR3 length equals 17 residues. This CDR3 reads CASSLTIQGLTPYGYTF. The DNA of the CDR3 is TGTGCCAGCAGCCTAACCATCCAGGGCCTCACCCCCTATGGCTACACCTTC.

This clone was counted once. CDR3 DNA sequence: TGTGCCAGCAGTGAATACAAGGAGGAGGACACCATATATTTT. Protein sequence: CASSEYKEEDTIYF. V gene TRBV6-1 combines with J gene TRBJ1-3; D not certain. The V end lost 2 bases, the J end lost 8 bases, and 13 bases lay between the germline ends. The germline V gene has CDR1 MNHNS and CDR2 SASEGT. CDR3 length: 14 residues.

This clone was seen a single time. The chain is built from TRBV19 and TRBJ2-1, with TRBD2 identical over 7 bases. The CDR3 contains 15 residues. The V segment lost 2 bases and the J segment 3 bases; nucleotides outside the gene matches: 4. Germline V lookup: CDR1 LNHDA, CDR2 SQIVND (reference sequence). The CDR3 sequence: CASSILGTNYNEQFF. DNA for the CDR3: TGTGCCAGTAGTATACTCGGGACTAACTACAATGAGCAGTTCTTC.

The genes are TRBV10-2 and TRBJ2-7; the match to TRBD2 covers 9 bases. V lost 2 bases and J lost 4; bases outside the gene matches: 6. Germline CDR1 reads WSHSY; CDR2 reads SAAADI. This CDR3 is built from 15 residues. The CDR3 is CASSEGASGTYEQYF. The CDR3 nucleotides read TGCGCCAGCAGTGAGGGAGCTAGCGGGACTTACGAGCAGTACTTC.

This chain joins TRBV2 and TRBJ2-2; D is uncertain. CDR1 and CDR2 from the germline V gene are SNHLY and FYNNEI. This CDR3 contains 13 residues. V was shortened by 2 bases and J by 4 bases, with 5 bases between the two germline ends. The CDR3 nucleotides are TGTGCCAGCAGTGAATTAGTCACCGGGGAGCTGTTTTTT. Translating it yields CASSELVTGELFF. The variable domain in full, with the rest retrieved from reference TRBV2 and TRBJ2-2, is EPEVTQTPSHQVTQMGQEVILRCVPISNHLYFYWYRQILGQKVEFLVSFYNNEISEKSEIFDDQFSVERPDGSNFTLKIRSTKLEDSAMYFCASSELVTGELFFGEGSRLTVL.

This chain uses TRBV5-6 with TRBJ2-7; TRBD1 matches 10 bases. Germline values: CDR1 SGHDT, CDR2 YYEEEE. CDR3 length equals 16 residues. Trimming cost V 4 bases and J 4 bases; bases outside gene matches: 11. In DNA, the CDR3 is TGTGCCAGCAGCAGCCCAGACGCGGACAGGGGGTACGAGCAGTACTTC. It yields the protein CASSSPDADRGYEQYF.

The chain carries TRBV30 and TRBJ1-3; unclear D gene. Per germline, CDR1 GTSNPN and CDR2 SVGIG (reference sequence). There are 14 residues in the CDR3. The V gene lost 2 bases and the J gene lost 2 bases, with 10 bases spanning the gap. This CDR3 reads CAWSLGAAGNTIYF. As DNA, the CDR3 is TGTGCCTGGAGTCTGGGAGCGGCTGGAAACACCATATATTTT. The full variable domain, in which reference TRBV30 and TRBJ1-3 provide the parts outside the CDR3, is SQTIHQWPATLVQPVGSPLSLECTVEGTSNPNLYWYRQAAGRGLQLLFYSVGIGQISSEVPQNLSASRPQDRQFILSSKKLLLSDSGFYLCAWSLGAAGNTIYFGEGSWLTVV.

This clone was found once. The chain couples TRBV5-4 to TRBJ1-4, with 7 bases identical to TRBD1. CDR3 length: 14 amino acids. After removal of 1 base from V and 6 bases from J, the junction contained 3 bases not matched to a gene. The germline gives CDR1 SGHNT, CDR2 YYREEE (reference sequence). The CDR3 region is CASSLQGVDEKLFF. The CDR3 coding sequence is TGTGCCAGCAGCTTGCAGGGGGTCGATGAAAAACTGTTTTTT.

In the case of this clone: Different DNA sequences within this sample yield the same CDR3. The gene calls are TRBV5-1 and TRBJ2-6; no clear D gene. Per the germline V gene, CDR1 is SGHRS and CDR2 is YFSETQ. Trimming took off 0 bases at V and 0 bases at J, with 4 bases between the two ends. CDR3 length: 15 amino acids. The CDR3 bases are TGCGCCAGCAGCTTGGAGGCCTCTGGGGCCAACGTCCTGACTTTC. This sequence encodes CASSLEASGANVLTF.

The V call is TRBV7-9, the J call TRBJ2-7; the D is unclear. The germline V gene encodes CDR1 SEHNR and CDR2 FQNEAQ (reference sequence). CDR3 size: 15 residues. Trimming pared 5 bases from V and 0 bases from J, leaving 14 bases between. CDR3 loop: CASSDPASISYEQYF. The CDR3 DNA is TGTGCCAGCAGCGATCCCGCTTCGATCTCCTACGAGCAGTACTTC. The full variable domain, in which reference TRBV7-9 and TRBJ2-7 provide the parts outside the CDR3, is DTGVSQNPRHKITKRGQNVTFRCDPISEHNRLYWYRQTLGQGPEFLTYFQNEAQLEKSRLLSDRFSAERPKGSFSTLEIQRTEQGDSAMYLCASSDPASISYEQYFGPGTRLTVT.

A word on this clone: Distinct nucleotide sequences in the sample also encode this CDR3. The gene calls are TRBV27 and TRBJ2-2; 12 positions match TRBD1. Per the germline V gene, CDR1 is MNHEY and CDR2 is SMNVEV (reference sequence). J lost 6 bases, V lost 6 bases, and 5 bases had no gene match. CDR3 length equals 15 residues. CDR3 protein: CASSLGQGASGELFF. CDR3 DNA: TGTGCCAGCAGCCTGGGACAGGGGGCTTCCGGGGAGCTGTTTTTT.

This sequence joins TRBV27 and TRBJ1-5; D is undetermined. Deletions cut 2 bases from V and 5 bases from J, with 10 bases between. The CDR3 contains 14 residues. Germline values: CDR1 MNHEY, CDR2 SMNVEV (reference sequence). The CDR3: CASSLVGADQPQHF. In nucleotides, the CDR3 is TGTGCCAGCAGTTTAGTCGGTGCGGATCAGCCCCAGCATTTT.

CDR3 in amino acids: CASSTGAISYEQYF. For the CDR3, the DNA is TGTGCCAGCAGCACAGGGGCCATCTCCTACGAGCAGTACTTC. This chain uses TRBV19 with TRBJ2-7; 7 bases are a match to TRBD1. V gave up 9 bases and J gave up 0 bases; unmatched junction bases: 8. Germline loops: CDR1 LNHDA, CDR2 SQIVND (reference sequence). The CDR3 loop spans 14 amino acids.

The V call is TRBV30, the J call TRBJ2-3, with D hard to call. Deletions cut 1 base from V and 6 bases from J, with 11 bases between. CDR1 is GTSNPN, CDR2 SVGIG, per germline (reference sequence). This CDR3 has 13 residues. CDR3 DNA sequence: TGTGCCTGGAGTGGTCTAAGTCCCGATACGCAGTATTTT. Residues: CAWSGLSPDTQYF.